These T cell receptor beta chains were read from a single sample in a study of T-cell memory formation after mild COVID-19. A single record per CDR3 protein comes from TCRdb applying MiXCR to the 5' RACE reads. The sample gives around 300,000 distinct CDR3 sequences, approximately 15% of which show up once; about 20% is in the top ten. The sample consisted of PBMCs or a T cell subset sorted from them (not recorded which). The origin of the receptors is a man aged 18 to 30 who had mild COVID-19 (a few samples of this study predate the infection). Cell type and time point are not known. The conserved cysteine and the conserved F or W are not part of the CDR3 here. The order of the fields is clone size, V gene, J gene, CDR3 protein. Only some rows state a clone size, as once, few, many or a class for expanded clones.

few,TRBV4-1,TRBJ1-6,ASSQGENSYNSPLH
-,TRBV5-6,TRBJ1-4,ASTQLTGVEKLF
few,TRBV21-1,TRBJ1-2,ASPGTVPYGYT
-,TRBV30,TRBJ2-5,AWSVQIGGETQY
few,TRBV29-1,TRBJ2-3,SVEGTEGPDTQY
few,TRBV29-1,TRBJ1-5,SVGQGAQPQH
-,TRBV24-1,TRBJ1-4,ATGRALNEKLF
-,TRBV5-1,TRBJ2-2,ASSQLGPGIGGELF
-,TRBV12-3/TRBV12-4,TRBJ2-7,ASRQTVHEQY
-,TRBV12-3/TRBV12-4,TRBJ1-1,ASSWGGSEAF
few,TRBV27,TRBJ1-1,ASSSTGGTEAF
few,TRBV4-3,TRBJ2-3,ASSPRLPPGLSTDTQY
many,TRBV12-3/TRBV12-4,TRBJ2-5,ASSRGLASAETQY
-,TRBV9,TRBJ1-4,ASSVGLRDGLF
-,TRBV15,TRBJ2-1,ATSRDSGPNEQF
-,TRBV4-1,TRBJ2-3,ASSQNSANTQY
-,TRBV6-4,TRBJ2-3,ASSALAGAPTDTQY
-,TRBV7-9,TRBJ2-3,ASSFQLKHTQY
-,TRBV20-1,TRBJ1-2,SAGGTHAGYT
-,TRBV10-3,TRBJ2-1,AISVGNEQF
-,TRBV10-3,TRBJ1-3,AIRDGPSSGNTIY
few,TRBV29-1,TRBJ1-2,SVGGRANYGYT
many,TRBV4-1,TRBJ1-1,ASSQDRGNTEAF
few,TRBV12-3/TRBV12-4,TRBJ2-6,ASSGGVGANVLT
many,TRBV28,TRBJ2-5,ASSLLDRRQY
-,TRBV7-9,TRBJ1-1,ASSYGTGSTEAF
-,TRBV27,TRBJ2-7,ASSFSGSPYEQY
few,TRBV12-5,TRBJ2-2,ASGPQGVAGELF
-,TRBV15,TRBJ2-2,ATSRGVWTGELF
-,TRBV6-1,TRBJ2-3,ASLIGTSSTDTQY
-,TRBV6-2/TRBV6-3,TRBJ2-5,ASSNRGLETQY
few,TRBV24-1,TRBJ2-5,ATRGAEQETQY
few,TRBV11-1,TRBJ2-1,ASVEDRDFRNSYNEQF
-,TRBV7-2,TRBJ1-5,ASSLSYSNQPQH
few,TRBV9,TRBJ2-1,ASSVVGLVFDEQF
-,TRBV20-1,TRBJ2-1,SAPRAGGSSYNEQF
-,TRBV18,TRBJ2-7,ASSQQGVHTYEQY
-,TRBV7-9,TRBJ1-5,ASSSETWGSPQH
-,TRBV4-3,TRBJ2-7,ASSQDSSPYEQY
few,TRBV7-2,TRBJ1-2,ASSLLVRNYGYT
-,TRBV10-3,TRBJ2-1,AIKGPSGGRLSYNEQF
-,TRBV12-3/TRBV12-4,TRBJ2-3,ASSLGNEADTQY
-,TRBV6-5,TRBJ1-2,ASSLKGGGTNYGYT
few,TRBV11-2,TRBJ2-1,ASSFQLVIHEQF
-,TRBV7-3,TRBJ1-1,ASSSAPRGEAF
-,TRBV4-3,TRBJ2-7,ASSQDGAGPPVEQY
-,TRBV4-1,TRBJ2-5,ASSRSGYQETQY
-,TRBV10-3,TRBJ2-7,AINIRDSSYEQY
few,TRBV4-1,TRBJ1-1,ASSHPDRGLSPTNTEAF
few,TRBV25-1,TRBJ2-3,ASNRGAQDTQY
few,TRBV4-3,TRBJ1-1,ASSQDPAPSRASTEAF
few,TRBV19,TRBJ2-1,ASSIRGNNEQF